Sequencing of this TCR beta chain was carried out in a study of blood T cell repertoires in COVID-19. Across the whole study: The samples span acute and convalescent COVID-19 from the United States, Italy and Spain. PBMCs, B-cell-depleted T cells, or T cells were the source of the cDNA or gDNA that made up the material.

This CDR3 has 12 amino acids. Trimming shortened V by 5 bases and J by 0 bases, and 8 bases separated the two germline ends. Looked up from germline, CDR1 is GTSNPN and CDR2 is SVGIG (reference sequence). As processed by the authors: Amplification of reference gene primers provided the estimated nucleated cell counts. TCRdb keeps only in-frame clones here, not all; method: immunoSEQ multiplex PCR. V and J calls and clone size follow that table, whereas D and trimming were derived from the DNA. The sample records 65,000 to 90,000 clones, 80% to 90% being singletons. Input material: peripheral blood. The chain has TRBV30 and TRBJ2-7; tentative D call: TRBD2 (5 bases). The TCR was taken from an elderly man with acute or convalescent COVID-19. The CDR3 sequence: CAWGLLSYEQYF. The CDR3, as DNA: TGTGCCTGGGGACTGCTCTCCTACGAGCAGTACTTC.